The T cell receptor beta chain under discussion was sequenced for a study of early T cells in non-severe SARS-CoV-2 infection (TCRdb year 2021). In terms of the full investigation: TCR sequencing used bulk RNA from unsorted whole blood, so alpha and beta chains could not be paired.

Library method: 5' RACE. The run used a NextSeq 500. The TCR library protocol attached unique molecular identifiers to individual cDNA molecules to correct for sequencing error and PCR bias. Both TCR alpha and beta chains were sequenced, and tight co-correlation was observed between alpha and beta sequence abundances in each sample. The paper's processing steps were these. Decombinator V4 was used to annotate the V gene, J gene and CDR3 of the TCR sequences. TCRs were defined as expanded if a significant change between any two time points was detected under a Poisson model with p below 0.0001. Abundances of TCRs were expressed as counts per million after normalisation to the total number of TCRs sequenced in each sample. VDJdb, accessed 1 November 2021, was searched for CMV, EBV and SARS-CoV-2 annotated TCRs, with TCRs annotated for multiple antigens excluded. TCRdb reworked the public reads: Q25 trimming with fastp, MiXCR clone assembly, productive beta chains retained. Identical CDR3 protein sequences are pooled into one entry, listed with their most common genes and DNA. In this record, the V and J calls reflect TCRdb's handling and not the investigators' own analysis. The sample yields about 50,000 distinct CDR3 sequences; roughly a tenth were counted once. The leading ten clones occupy roughly 5.7% of the sample.

Results and caveats for the whole study, not just this receptor: VDJdb matching was skewed toward anti-spike CD8 responses and likely underestimated virus-specific expansions by missing private and CD4 specificities.

Concerning this clonotype itself: Its antigen remains unidentified. Base qualities are not recorded, but no much larger clone differs from it by a single base.

This was a case-control study nested in a cohort of healthcare workers in London, UK, who had nasopharyngeal swab PCR tests and blood samples taken every week. Between 23 and 31 March 2020, the week of the UK lockdown, healthcare workers were enrolled and then followed up weekly for as long as 16 weeks. The sequence was obtained from an adult who was a healthcare worker with PCR-confirmed SARS-CoV-2 infection or an uninfected control (not recorded which). Specimen: whole blood, collected at baseline.

The CDR3 here reads CASSPGFIATIYF. The nucleotide sequence is given as TGTGCCAGCAGTCCCGGGTTTATTGCCACCATATATTTT. The V gene is TRBV2 and the J gene is TRBJ1-3, with no confidently assigned D gene. As encoded in the germline V gene, CDR1 is SNHLY while CDR2 is FYNNEI. Including the terminal cysteine and phenylalanine, the CDR3 comprises 13 residues. The kept DNA is CDR3 alone, 39 bases in frame from the first base. Trimming at the junction amounts to 5 bases on V and 9 bases on J, and the germline ends lie 14 bases apart.